This T cell receptor beta chain originates from a study of shared clonotypes between healthy human individuals. Assay used: immunoSEQ multiplex PCR; TCRdb lists only in-frame clones, some missing. This repertoire shows 2 million to 2.5 million clones, nearly 97% found once; its top ten account for roughly 0.13%. HIV-negative, healthy adults without recent acute infections or vaccinations were the donors. The V gene end was trimmed by 5 bases and the J gene end by 0 bases; junction bases not matched to a gene: 10. The CDR3 extends over 19 amino acids. Germline assignment: CDR1 SEHNR and CDR2 FQNEAQ (reference sequence).

Sequenced: naive CD4+ T cells sorted from blood. Subset defined: CD45RA+ positively selected. The J gene is TRBJ2-6, the V gene TRBV7-9, with 10 bases lining up with TRBD2. The receptor was derived from a man in his late teens or twenties in good health. In nucleotides, the CDR3 is TGTGCCAGCAGCCCTAGCGGGGGACTAGCAAGCTCTGGGGCCAACGTCCTGACTTTC. This translates into CASSPSGGLASSGANVLTF.